This T cell receptor beta chain derives from a study of T cells in Graves' hyperthyroidism and ophthalmopathy. Study conclusions and caveats: Appearing also in blood were most of the thyroid clonotypes expanded above 0.001.

V lost 5 bases, J lost 1 base, and 10 bases stayed unmatched. Germline CDR1 LGHDT, CDR2 YNNKEL (reference sequence). The CDR3 has 16 residues. RNA transcripts provided the source from which TCR beta CDR3 regions were amplified. With the HTBI primer set, the TCR CDR3 went through a first round of RT-PCR. TCRdb re-called the multiplex PCR reads with MiXCR, one entry per CDR3 protein. The table lists 200,000 to 250,000 distinct CDR3 sequences, approximately 16% of them singletons, with around 28% in the top ten. This clonotype was detected many times. Its antigen is not known. This TCR came from a woman younger than 35 with Graves' ophthalmopathy. The chain couples TRBV3-1 to TRBJ1-1; 7 positions agree with TRBD1. Sequencing used blood. The CDR3 DNA follows: TGTGCCAGCAGCAAAAGACAGGGCGGGCGGAACACTGAAGCTTTCTTT. Amino acid sequence: CASSKRQGGRNTEAFF.